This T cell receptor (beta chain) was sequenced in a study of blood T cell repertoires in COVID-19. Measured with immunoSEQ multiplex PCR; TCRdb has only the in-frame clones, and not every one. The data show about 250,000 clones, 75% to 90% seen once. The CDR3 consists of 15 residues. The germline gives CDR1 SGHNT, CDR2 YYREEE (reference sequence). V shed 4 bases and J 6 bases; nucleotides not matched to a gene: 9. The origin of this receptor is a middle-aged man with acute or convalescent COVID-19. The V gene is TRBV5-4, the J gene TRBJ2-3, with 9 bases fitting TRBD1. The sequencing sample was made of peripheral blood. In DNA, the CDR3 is TGTGCCAGCAGCCTAATTACAGGGGGCTACGATACGCAGTATTTT. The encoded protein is CASSLITGGYDTQYF.